The 28 T cell receptor beta chains listed next were all sequenced from one sample in a study of T cell clusters in autoimmune cytopenias. TRB rearrangements were amplified by touch-down multiplex PCR with mixed TRB-A/B primers. TCRdb processed the multiplex PCR reads again and assigns one entry to each CDR3 protein, with no DNA. This sample's table has fewer than 5,500 distinct CDR3 sequences. TRB amplification used 250 ng of peripheral blood genomic DNA. This same sample was also taken into another study, of T cell repertoires in aging, cancer and after chemotherapy.

The sequenced sample was peripheral blood. The receptors derive from a human donor in good health.

The chain links TRBV10-3 to TRBJ2-3. Germline V lookup: CDR1 ENHRY, CDR2 SYGVKD. The CDR3 covers 14 residues. The CDR3 is CAISESPSTDTQYF.

The V call is TRBV28, the J call TRBJ2-5; TCRdb's D call of TRBD2 is untestable without DNA. This CDR3 comprises 19 residues. Germline values: CDR1 MDHEN, CDR2 SYDVKM. This chain's CDR3 is CASSPPHLRRGGRLETQYF.

This clonotype is called medium-sized based on its frequency. The rearrangement links TRBV10-3 to TRBJ2-1. This CDR3 spans 14 amino acids. The germline V gene encodes CDR1 ENHRY and CDR2 SYGVKD. CDR3: CAISESTLGNEQFF.

Measured by frequency, this clonotype is medium-sized (0.01 to 0.1%). The chain couples TRBV30 to TRBJ1-1; the TRBD1 assignment by TCRdb is unverifiable without DNA. This CDR3 has 14 residues. In germline, CDR1 is GTSNPN, CDR2 SVGIG (reference sequence). CDR3 amino acids: CAWSVPGVGTEAFF. The full variable domain, its missing parts supplied by reference TRBV30 and TRBJ1-1, is SQTIHQWPATLVQPVGSPLSLECTVEGTSNPNLYWYRQAAGRGLQLLFYSVGIGQISSEVPQNLSASRPQDRQFILSSKKLLLSDSGFYLCAWSVPGVGTEAFFGQGTRLTVV.

V usage is TRBV20-1 and J usage is TRBJ1-1. The germline V gene encodes CDR1 DFQATT and CDR2 SNEGSKA (reference sequence). The CDR3 runs 13 residues. The CDR3: CSARSSFYTEAFF.

The V call is TRBV6-2 or TRBV6-3, the J call TRBJ1-2; the D gene TCRdb calls, TRBD1, cannot be checked with no DNA. CDR1 MNHEY and CDR2 SVGEGT come from the germline V gene. This CDR3 contains 14 residues. The CDR3 loop reads CASRAGAPGYGYTF.

The CDR3 loop reads CASSYRTGYTEAFF. The chain couples TRBV6-6 to TRBJ1-1; TCRdb lists TRBD1, though no DNA is available to test this call. Germline V gene sequence: CDR1 MNHNY, CDR2 SVGAGI (reference sequence). This CDR3 spans 14 amino acids.

The chain joins TRBV10-2 to TRBJ2-3; lacking DNA, the TRBD1 call made by TCRdb goes unchecked. CDR1 and CDR2 from the germline V gene are WSHSY and SAAADI. The length of the CDR3 is 16 residues. The CDR3 sequence is CASSEKGGGSTDTQYF.

This chain joins TRBV5-1 and TRBJ1-1; TCRdb calls TRBD1, which cannot be checked without DNA. The CDR3 totals 15 residues. CDR1 and CDR2 (germline): SGHRS, YFSETQ. Here the CDR3 reads CASSLEPGGGTEAFF. The full variable domain, its missing parts supplied by reference TRBV5-1 and TRBJ1-1, is KAGVTQTPRYLIKTRGQQVTLSCSPISGHRSVSWYQQTPGQGLQFLFEYFSETQRNKGNFPGRFSGRQFSNSRSEMNVSTLELGDSALYLCASSLEPGGGTEAFFGQGTRLTVV.

V is TRBV28 and J is TRBJ2-2; TCRdb's assignment of TRBD2 cannot be checked, as there is no DNA. There are 15 residues in the CDR3. Germline V lookup: CDR1 MDHEN, CDR2 SYDVKM. The CDR3 is CASSESLRDTGELFF.

This clonotype is deemed medium-sized (0.01 to 0.1%) by its frequency. The J gene is TRBJ2-1, the V gene TRBV12-3 or TRBV12-4. The CDR3 extends over 16 amino acids. This chain's CDR3 is CASSFLGGPPHNEQFF.

The rearrangement links TRBV5-1 to TRBJ2-1; TCRdb reports TRBD2, a call that lacks DNA to check it against. The CDR3 has 17 amino acids. Germline V CDR1 and CDR2: SGHRS, YFSETQ. CDR3 sequence: CASSLAGLFPSYNEQFF.

The gene calls are TRBV7-9 and TRBJ2-1. The CDR3 covers 15 residues. The V gene's germline CDR1 is SEHNR and CDR2 FQNEAQ (reference sequence). The CDR3: CASSPADLSYNEQFF.

The rearrangement uses TRBV28 and TRBJ2-3; TCRdb lists TRBD2, though no DNA is available to test this call. This CDR3 has 16 residues. CDR1 is MDHEN and CDR2 is SYDVKM in the germline V gene. The CDR3 region is CASSLTLAVRTDTQYF.

This rearrangement joins TRBV20-1 to TRBJ1-1; checking the TCRdb D call of TRBD1 is not possible without DNA. CDR1 is DFQATT and CDR2 is SNEGSKA in the germline V gene (reference sequence). This CDR3 is built from 14 residues. CDR3 protein: CSATPILDMRKAFF.

The chain links TRBV15 to TRBJ2-2; the TCRdb D gene call, TRBD1, has no DNA to confirm it. Per the germline V gene, CDR1 is LNHNV and CDR2 is YYDKDF (reference sequence). The CDR3 length is 15 residues. The chain's CDR3 is CATSRDSGGGGELFF.

The CDR3 here is CASSFQGANTEAFF. The rearrangement joins TRBV7-9 to TRBJ1-1; TCRdb lists TRBD1, though no DNA is available to test this call. In germline, CDR1 is SEHNR, CDR2 FQNEAQ (reference sequence). CDR3 length: 14 residues.

This clonotype is deemed medium-sized by its frequency. V and J are TRBV30 and TRBJ2-3; as DNA is missing, the TRBD1 call by TCRdb cannot be tested. This CDR3 spans 13 amino acids. The germline V gene encodes CDR1 GTSNPN and CDR2 SVGIG (reference sequence). The CDR3 loop reads CAWRGDRTDTQYF.

This chain connects TRBV28 to TRBJ1-2; there is no DNA to check the TCRdb D call of TRBD1. Looked up from germline, CDR1 is MDHEN and CDR2 is SYDVKM. This CDR3 region has 12 residues. This CDR3 reads CASRTGIPGYTF.

The chain recombines TRBV20-1 with TRBJ2-1; with no DNA, the TCRdb D assignment of TRBD2 cannot be verified. The CDR3 extends over 16 amino acids. Germline CDR1 and CDR2: DFQATT and SNEGSKA (reference sequence). The CDR3: CSARAGVVWGYNEQFF.

This clonotype is identified as medium-sized from frequency. The chain combines TRBV6-1 with TRBJ1-2. Germline CDR1 reads MNHNS; CDR2 reads SASEGT. The CDR3 covers 13 residues. The CDR3 sequence: CASRLDGHYGYTF.

V and J are TRBV12-3 or TRBV12-4 and TRBJ1-1. CDR3 length equals 12 residues. CDR3 residues: CASTNSGTEAFF.

This chain joins TRBV9 and TRBJ1-3; the TCRdb D gene call, TRBD1, has no DNA to confirm it. The CDR3 extends over 15 amino acids. CDR1 and CDR2 (germline): SGDLS, YYNGEE. Here the CDR3 reads CASSPTVGGGNTIYF.

Its frequency marks this clonotype as medium-sized (0.01 to 0.1%). The chain links TRBV12-3 or TRBV12-4 to TRBJ1-2; TCRdb calls TRBD1, which cannot be checked without DNA. The CDR3 consists of 12 residues. CDR3: CASSPQDYGYTF.

The J gene is TRBJ1-6, the V gene TRBV14. From germline, CDR1 is SGHDN and CDR2 FVKESK. The CDR3 has 15 amino acids. The CDR3 spells CASSQTQGGNSPLHF.

According to its frequency, this clonotype is medium-sized (0.01 to 0.1%). This sequence joins TRBV6-5 and TRBJ2-1; the D gene TCRdb calls, TRBD1, cannot be checked with no DNA. CDR3 size: 11 residues. CDR1 and CDR2 from the germline V gene are MNHEY and SVGAGI. The CDR3 reads CASRRGGEQFF.

The chain links TRBV6-6 to TRBJ1-1; TCRdb's D call of TRBD1 is untestable without DNA. There are 14 residues in the CDR3. CDR1 MNHNY and CDR2 SVGAGI come from the germline V gene (reference sequence). CDR3 sequence reads: CASSYSRGKGEAFF.

Measured by frequency, this clonotype is medium-sized (0.01 to 0.1%). The chain couples TRBV28 to TRBJ2-3; TCRdb returns TRBD1, unconfirmable since there is no DNA. The V gene's germline CDR1 is MDHEN and CDR2 SYDVKM. The CDR3 loop spans 13 amino acids. The chain's CDR3 is CAITTGGAYTQYF.